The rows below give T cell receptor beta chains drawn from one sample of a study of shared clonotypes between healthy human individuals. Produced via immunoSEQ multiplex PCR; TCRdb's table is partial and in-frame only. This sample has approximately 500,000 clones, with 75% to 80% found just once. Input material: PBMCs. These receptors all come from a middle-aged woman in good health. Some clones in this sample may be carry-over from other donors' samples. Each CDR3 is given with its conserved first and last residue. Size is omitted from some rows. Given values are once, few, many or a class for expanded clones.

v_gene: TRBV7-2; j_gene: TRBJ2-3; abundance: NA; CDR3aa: CASSSRRDTQYF
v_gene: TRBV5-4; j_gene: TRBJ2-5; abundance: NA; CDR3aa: CASSQGGRKETQYF
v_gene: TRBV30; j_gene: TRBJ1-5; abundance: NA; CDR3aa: CAWSGGVEGQPQHF
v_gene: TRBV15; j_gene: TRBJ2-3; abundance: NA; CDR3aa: CATSIRSTGPGRDTQYF
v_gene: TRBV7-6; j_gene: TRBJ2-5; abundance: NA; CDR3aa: CASSGQGAFETQYF
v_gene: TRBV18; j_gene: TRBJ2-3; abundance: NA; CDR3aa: CASSPPREDTQYF
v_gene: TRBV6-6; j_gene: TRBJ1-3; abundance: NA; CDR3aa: CASSYSRGGGGNTIYF
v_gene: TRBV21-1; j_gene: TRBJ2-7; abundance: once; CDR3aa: CASSKGGPIRTSVRYEQYF
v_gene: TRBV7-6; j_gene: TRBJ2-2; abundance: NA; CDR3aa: CASSLSVRNGELFF
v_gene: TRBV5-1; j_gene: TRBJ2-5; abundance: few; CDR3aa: CASSLGVAETQYF
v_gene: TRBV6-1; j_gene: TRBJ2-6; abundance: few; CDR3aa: CAANGVSGANVLTF
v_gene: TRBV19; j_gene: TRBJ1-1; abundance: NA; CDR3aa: CASSIPGVNTEAFF
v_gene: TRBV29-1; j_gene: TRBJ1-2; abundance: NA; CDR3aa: CSVGTGRGDGYTF
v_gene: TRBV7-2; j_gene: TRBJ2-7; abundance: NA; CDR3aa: CASSLDYGHTYEQYF
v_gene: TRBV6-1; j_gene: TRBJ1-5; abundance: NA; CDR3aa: CASSEARGPQPQHF
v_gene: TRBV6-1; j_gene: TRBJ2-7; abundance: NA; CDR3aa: CASSEAGVSEQYF
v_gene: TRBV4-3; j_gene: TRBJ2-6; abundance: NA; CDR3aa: CASSSLSGANVLTF
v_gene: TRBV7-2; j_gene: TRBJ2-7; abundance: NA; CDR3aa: CASSLGSGRAVGEQYF
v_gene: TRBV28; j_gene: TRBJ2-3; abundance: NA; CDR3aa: CASSFRREDTQYF
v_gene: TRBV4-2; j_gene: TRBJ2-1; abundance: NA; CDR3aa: CASSLHISYNEQFF
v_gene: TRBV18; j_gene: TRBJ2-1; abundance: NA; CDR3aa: CASSPPLGYNEQFF
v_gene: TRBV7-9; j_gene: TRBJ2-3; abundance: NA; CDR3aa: CASSLRLAGNTDTQYF
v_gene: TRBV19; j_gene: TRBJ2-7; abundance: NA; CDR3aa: CASSPRGRGRYEQYF
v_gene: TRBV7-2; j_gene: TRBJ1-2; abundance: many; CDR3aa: CASSTNRGQSYGYTF
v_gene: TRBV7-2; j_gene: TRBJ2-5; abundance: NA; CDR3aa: CASSSTLWAGVQETQYF
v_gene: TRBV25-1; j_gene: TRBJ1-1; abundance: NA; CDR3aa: CASSEMGQEAFF
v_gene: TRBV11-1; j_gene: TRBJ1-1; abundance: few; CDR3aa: CASSLLKGTEAFF
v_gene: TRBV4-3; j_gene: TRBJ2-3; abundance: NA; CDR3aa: CASSQGSRTDTQYF
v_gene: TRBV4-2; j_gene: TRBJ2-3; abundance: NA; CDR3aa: CASSQTGLDTQYF
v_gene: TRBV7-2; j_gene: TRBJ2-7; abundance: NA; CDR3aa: CASSLAGGFPNEQYF
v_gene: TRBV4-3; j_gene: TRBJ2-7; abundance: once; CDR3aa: CASSPGRRDYEQYF
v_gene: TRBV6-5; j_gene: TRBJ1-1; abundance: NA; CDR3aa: CASSPGGANTEAFF
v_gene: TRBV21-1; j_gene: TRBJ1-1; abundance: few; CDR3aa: CASSIEGTEKRENTEAFF
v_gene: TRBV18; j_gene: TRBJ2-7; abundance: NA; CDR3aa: CASSPTGTAVQYF
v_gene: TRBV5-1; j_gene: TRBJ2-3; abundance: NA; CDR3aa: CASSLTAVTWGDTQYF
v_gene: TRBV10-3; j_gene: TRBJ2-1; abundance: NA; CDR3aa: CAISPGVSSYNEQFF
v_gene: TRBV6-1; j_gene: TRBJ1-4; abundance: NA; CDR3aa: CASSVGTESDEKLFF
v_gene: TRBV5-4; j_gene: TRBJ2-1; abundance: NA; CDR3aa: CASSLDQIGQDEQFF
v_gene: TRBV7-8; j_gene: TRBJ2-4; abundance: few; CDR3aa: CASSLETGSDIQYF
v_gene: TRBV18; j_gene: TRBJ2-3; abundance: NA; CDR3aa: CASSPRREISTDTQYF
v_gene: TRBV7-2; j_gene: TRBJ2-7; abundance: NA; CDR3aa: CASSLAGTSVGEQYF
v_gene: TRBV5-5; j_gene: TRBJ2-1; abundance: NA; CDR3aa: CASSLGLVSGLGNEQFF
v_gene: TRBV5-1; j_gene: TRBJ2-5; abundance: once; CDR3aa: CASSFTGTGEETQYF
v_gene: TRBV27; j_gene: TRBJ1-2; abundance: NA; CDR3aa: CASSLRRQVYGYTF
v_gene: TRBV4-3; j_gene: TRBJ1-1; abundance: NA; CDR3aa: CASSQGRGRGTEAFF
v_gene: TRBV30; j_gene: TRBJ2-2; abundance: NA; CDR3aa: CAWTSKGGAGELFF
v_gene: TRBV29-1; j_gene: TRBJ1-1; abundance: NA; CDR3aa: CSVEKGTGDTEAFF
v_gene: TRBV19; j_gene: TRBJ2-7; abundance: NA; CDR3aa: CASSPGGTVRSSYEQYF
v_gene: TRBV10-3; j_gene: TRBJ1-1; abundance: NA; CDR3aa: CASRQGAGNTEAFF
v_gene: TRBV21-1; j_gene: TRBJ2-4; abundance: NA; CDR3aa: CASSVPRENIQYF
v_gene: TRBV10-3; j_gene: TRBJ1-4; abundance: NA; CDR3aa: CAIRGGDGEKLFF
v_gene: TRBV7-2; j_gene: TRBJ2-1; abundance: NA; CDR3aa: CASSPTRRQPKYNEQFF
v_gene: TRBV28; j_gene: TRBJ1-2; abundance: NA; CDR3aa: CASNQGALYGYTF
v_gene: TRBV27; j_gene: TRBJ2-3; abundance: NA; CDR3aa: CASSSRRGTDTQYF
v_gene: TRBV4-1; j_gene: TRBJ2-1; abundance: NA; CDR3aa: CASSQARESYNEQFF
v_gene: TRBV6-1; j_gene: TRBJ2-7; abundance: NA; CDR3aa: CASSSQERDEQYF
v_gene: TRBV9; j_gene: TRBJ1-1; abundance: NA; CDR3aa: CASSEGTVNTEAFF
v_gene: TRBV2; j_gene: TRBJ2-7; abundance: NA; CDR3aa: CASSRTEFYEQYF
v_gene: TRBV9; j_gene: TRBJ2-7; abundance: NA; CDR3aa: CASSVGIGSYEQYF
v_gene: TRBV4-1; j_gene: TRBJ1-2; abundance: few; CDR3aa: CASSQDFLQGGQPVDGYTF